The 2 T cell receptor beta chains below were found in one sample sequenced in a study of cytomegalovirus exposure and HLA in healthy donors (dated by TCRdb to about 2017). Library preparation used the immunoSEQ multiplex PCR assay. A mixture of 60 forward primers for TCR Vbeta segments and 13 reverse primers for TCR Jbeta segments was used in the multiplex PCR. This is the immuneACCESS table as TCRdb keeps it, with only in-frame sequences that have V and J called. A part of the clones is gone; compared with another copy, unresolved V genes explain less than half, and the rest is unexplained. Counted in this sample were some 130,000 clones; 75% to 90% of them appeared once. The leading ten clones occupy around 2.5% of the sample. Sequenced material: PBMCs. The receptor set was obtained from a man younger than 45 in good health and CMV-seronegative.

The chain combines TRBV6-5 with TRBJ2-7, with a possible D match to TRBD2 (6 bases). The V gene's germline CDR1 is MNHEY and CDR2 SVGAGI. The ends were cut back, 10 bases at V and 4 bases at J, with 20 bases in the middle. This CDR3 spans 14 amino acids. In nucleotides, the CDR3 is TGTGCCACAACCAGGAGGGCGGATTTGTACGAGCAGTACTTC. Protein product: CATTRRADLYEQYF.

This rearrangement joins TRBV11-2 to TRBJ1-5, with 8 nucleotides matching TRBD1. This CDR3 is built from 12 residues. V shed 5 bases, J shed 9 bases, and the junction held 3 bases outside the gene matches. Germline V gene sequence: CDR1 SGHAT, CDR2 FQNNGV. CDR3 coding DNA: TGTGCCAGCAGCCTACAGGGGGGGCCCCAGCATTTT. Translated: CASSLQGGPQHF.